This T cell receptor (beta chain) derives from a study of blood T cell repertoires in COVID-19. Across the study: Both acute and convalescent COVID-19 samples were obtained from the United States, Italy and Spain.

Germline values: CDR1 SGHTA, CDR2 FQGNSA. The length of the CDR3 is 17 residues. Original methodology: How many nucleated cells were present was estimated from reference gene primer amplification. Generated by immunoSEQ multiplex PCR, the TCRdb table keeps only in-frame clones and is missing some. V and J calls and clone size come straight from that table; D and trimming were deduced from the DNA. This table has more than 110,000 clones, 80% to 90% appearing once. A note on this clone: A junction end diverges from the germline sequence, so it may reflect a read error.

The clonotype originates from a woman in her 40s with acute or convalescent COVID-19. Sequenced sample: peripheral blood. The V call is TRBV7-2, the J call TRBJ1-1, with D tentatively TRBD1 (5 bases). In DNA, the CDR3 is TGTGCCAGCAGATTAGCGGGGTATGGGGGGAAGTTCACTGAAGCTTTCTTT. It encodes CASRLAGYGGKFTEAFF.